The 9 T cell receptor beta chains presented below share a single source sample, sequenced in a study of molecular identifiers for immune sequencing clone quantification. TCRdb reanalysed the PCR reads using MiXCR and keeps one entry per CDR3 protein. Among 85,000 to 120,000 distinct CDR3 sequences listed, about 32% were seen once. The sequenced sample consisted of naive CD8+ T cells from blood, with Jurkat cell RNA spiked in. Indicated subset: FACS-sorted CD8+CD4-CCR7+CD45RA+ naive T cells. The receptor set was obtained from a human donor in good health. Some libraries in this study had Jurkat cell RNA spiked in.

This clonotype was counted ten times or more. The CDR3 region is CSAAEPEAFF. For the CDR3, the DNA is TGCAGTGCCGCAGAACCTGAAGCTTTCTTT. This rearrangement joins TRBV20-1 to TRBJ1-1; D unclear. The CDR3 covers 10 residues. V lost 6 bases and J lost 6, with 8 bases in between. Germline CDR1 and CDR2: DFQATT and SNEGSKA (reference sequence).

This clonotype came up many times. The chain is built from TRBV28 and TRBJ2-3; the D gene is possibly TRBD1 (6 bases). Germline V gene sequence: CDR1 MDHEN, CDR2 SYDVKM. The CDR3 is 15 amino acids. V dropped 2 bases and J dropped 4 bases, with 13 bases sitting between them. CDR3: CASSLRGAGADTQYF. DNA of the CDR3: TGTGCCAGCAGTTTAAGAGGGGCAGGGGCAGATACGCAGTATTTT.

The CDR3, as DNA: TGTGCCAGTACCGGGACAATTTATTCCACAGATACGCAGTATTTT. Protein sequence: CASTGTIYSTDTQYF. The V gene is TRBV19, the J gene TRBJ2-3; the D gene is possibly TRBD1 (6 bases). CDR1 and CDR2 (germline): LNHDA, SQIVND (reference sequence). V gave up 7 bases and J gave up 2 bases, with 16 bases separating them. The CDR3 runs to 15 residues.

The chain combines TRBV3-1 with TRBJ1-1, with no clear D. CDR3 length equals 14 residues. Per the germline V gene, CDR1 is LGHDT and CDR2 is YNNKEL (reference sequence). The germline V and J ends were trimmed by 1 base and 1 base, with 7 bases remaining between them. The CDR3 DNA is TGTGCCAGCAGCCAAGCTATATCGAACACTGAAGCTTTCTTT. This encodes CASSQAISNTEAFF.

The rearrangement joins TRBV5-5 to TRBJ2-3, with D hard to call. CDR1 and CDR2 (germline): SGHKS, YYEKEE (reference sequence). Trimming cost V 0 bases and J 4 bases, with 9 bases left between them. CDR3 length: 14 amino acids. This CDR3 reads CASSLGELADTQYF. CDR3 nucleotides: TGTGCCAGCAGCTTGGGGGAATTGGCAGATACGCAGTATTTT. The whole variable domain, remainder taken from reference TRBV5-5 and TRBJ2-3, is DAGVTQSPTHLIKTRGQQVTLRCSPISGHKSVSWYQQVLGQGPQFIFQYYEKEERGRGNFPDRFSARQFPNYSSELNVNALLLGDSALYLCASSLGELADTQYFGPGTRLTVL.

This clonotype was detected ten times or more. The chain couples TRBV28 to TRBJ1-1; D remains unclear. The CDR3 is 11 residues long. Germline CDR1 MDHEN, CDR2 SYDVKM. Trimming removed 8 bases at V and 6 bases at J, with 10 bases between. DNA for the CDR3: TGTGCCAGCGACGGTGAACCTGAAGCTTTCTTT. This encodes CASDGEPEAFF.

With respect to this clonotype: A read error is possible here, since a much larger clone lies one base away. DNA of the CDR3: TGTGCCAGCAGCCCCTGGTCAGGGTACACTGAAGCTTTCTTT. Translation gives CASSPWSGYTEAFF. The rearrangement joins TRBV4-2 to TRBJ1-1, with D possibly matching TRBD1 (5 bases). V gave up 4 bases and J gave up 3 bases, with 12 bases separating them. This CDR3 is built from 14 residues. CDR1 is LGHNA and CDR2 is YNFKEQ in the germline V gene.

About this clonotype itself: Since a much larger clone is just one base distant, this may be a read error. The CDR3 is CASSYIFADTQNF. In DNA form, the CDR3 reads TGTGCCAGCAGTTACATCTTCGCAGATACGCAGAATTTT. The V gene is TRBV6-6, the J gene TRBJ2-3; D gene ambiguous. The CDR3 extends over 13 amino acids. The germline CDR1 and CDR2 sequences are MNHNY and SVGAGI (reference sequence).

This chain uses TRBV20-1 with TRBJ2-7; 9 nucleotides agree with TRBD2. Trimming took 0 bases from V and 0 from J; bases not matched to a gene: 12. Germline assignment: CDR1 DFQATT and CDR2 SNEGSKA (reference sequence). The CDR3 is made up of 18 amino acids. CDR3 loop: CSARDLVGVAGDSYEQYF. The CDR3 coding sequence is TGCAGTGCTAGAGATCTCGTCGGGGTAGCGGGGGACTCCTACGAGCAGTACTTC.